This T cell receptor beta chain comes out of a study of blood T cell repertoires in COVID-19. About the study: COVID-19 samples, acute and convalescent, were from the United States, Italy and Spain. The analysed material was cDNA or gDNA that came from T cells, B-cell-depleted T cells, or PBMCs.

This table comes from immunoSEQ multiplex PCR, and its TCRdb copy is limited to in-frame clones, with some not included. Altogether 150,000 to 200,000 clones are present, 88% being singletons, with the ten largest covering around 25%. This CDR3 contains 14 residues. Trimming took off 0 bases at V and 4 bases at J, with 9 bases between the two ends. Per the germline V gene, CDR1 is MRHNA and CDR2 is SNTAGT. Material for sequencing was peripheral blood. The chain recombines TRBV6-4 with TRBJ1-1, with a tentative D call TRBD1 (5 bases). This clonotype was sampled from a man between 60 and 75 years old with acute or convalescent COVID-19. The CDR3 DNA sequence: TGTGCCAGCAGTGACTCCCCGGGACTCACTGAAGCTTTCTTT. Translating it yields CASSDSPGLTEAFF.